One sample yielded the 24 T cell receptor beta chains listed below, sequenced in a study of neurological immune-mediated disorders. TCRdb ran MiXCR on the 5' RACE reads and lists one entry per CDR3 protein. The table includes approximately 59,000 distinct CDR3 sequences, roughly 4.9% detected once. What was sequenced was PBMCs. The receptors here all came from a human donor with multiple sclerosis. The donor label of this sample is uncertain.

This clonotype has ten or more counts. The V and J genes are TRBV5-1 and TRBJ2-1; 9 bases align to TRBD1. The CDR3 covers 14 residues. With 3 bases clipped from V and 7 bases from J, the junction kept 5 bases outside the gene matches. Looked up from germline, CDR1 is SGHRS and CDR2 is YFSETQ. The CDR3 DNA is TGCGCCAGCAGCTCCCAGACAGGGGGGAATGAGCAGTTCTTC. As protein: CASSSQTGGNEQFF.

This chain joins TRBV5-6 and TRBJ1-5, with D unresolved. Germline-derived CDR1 and CDR2 are SGHDT and YYEEEE. The V end was cut by 4 bases, the J end by 4 bases, with 6 bases between. The CDR3 covers 12 residues. The CDR3 sequence is CASSVVNQPQHF. DNA of the CDR3: TGTGCCAGCAGCGTAGTAAATCAGCCCCAGCATTTT.

Many counts were recorded for this clonotype. The chain has TRBV5-1 and TRBJ2-5; 11 nucleotides match TRBD2. Germline loops: CDR1 SGHRS, CDR2 YFSETQ. This CDR3 region has 15 residues. V shed 4 bases and J 2 bases; nucleotides not matched to a gene: 4. The CDR3 region is CASSPLAGGQETQYF. CDR3 DNA sequence: TGCGCCAGCAGCCCCTTAGCGGGGGGGCAAGAGACCCAGTACTTC.

The chain has TRBV20-1 and TRBJ2-1; D might be TRBD1 or TRBD2, each matching 7 bases. Germline loops: CDR1 DFQATT, CDR2 SNEGSKA (reference sequence). The CDR3 has 12 amino acids. V lost 2 bases and J lost 7, with 9 bases in between. The CDR3 sequence: CSARQGGNEQFF. CDR3 sequence (DNA): TGCAGTGCTAGACAGGGGGGGAATGAGCAGTTCTTC.

This clonotype was detected ten times or more. The chain is built from TRBV5-1 and TRBJ2-1, with 9 bases lining up with TRBD2. The CDR3 covers 16 residues. After removal of 0 bases from V and 10 bases from J, the junction contained 11 bases not matched to a gene. Germline CDR1 SGHRS, CDR2 YFSETQ. The CDR3 loop reads CASSLESAGGSEEQFF. Here the CDR3 DNA reads TGCGCCAGCAGCTTGGAATCGGCGGGGGGGAGTGAAGAGCAGTTCTTC.

This clonotype was observed at least ten times. The chain employs TRBV20-1 and TRBJ2-2; weak D call: TRBD1 (5 bases). The V and J ends lost 1 base and 0 bases respectively, with 12 bases between them. This CDR3 comprises 16 residues. CDR1 is DFQATT, CDR2 SNEGSKA, per germline (reference sequence). For the CDR3, the DNA is TGCAGTGCTAGAGCCGACAGCCACCCGAACACCGGGGAGCTGTTTTTT. This gives the protein CSARADSHPNTGELFF.

This clonotype was counted at least ten times. The gene calls are TRBV5-1 and TRBJ2-1; 9 nucleotides line up with TRBD1. The CDR3 extends over 14 amino acids. Trimming removed 9 bases from V and 3 bases from J; junction bases left unmatched: 7. Germline-derived CDR1 and CDR2 are SGHRS and YFSETQ. The DNA of the CDR3 is TGCGCCACTACGACAGGGGGGCTCTACAATGAGCAGTTCTTC. Residues: CATTTGGLYNEQFF. Based on the CDR3 plus reference TRBV5-1 and TRBJ2-1, the full variable domain is KAGVTQTPRYLIKTRGQQVTLSCSPISGHRSVSWYQQTPGQGLQFLFEYFSETQRNKGNFPGRFSGRQFSNSRSEMNVSTLELGDSALYLCATTTGGLYNEQFFGPGTRLTVL.

The chain couples TRBV6-5 to TRBJ1-1; the D is unclear. The CDR3 extends over 13 amino acids. CDR1 and CDR2 (germline): MNHEY, SVGAGI. Trimming removed 4 bases at V and 0 bases at J, with 6 bases between. The CDR3 nucleotides read TGTGCCAGCAGTTGGGAGTTGAACACTGAAGCTTTCTTT. This sequence encodes CASSWELNTEAFF.

This clonotype was recorded many times. The chain couples TRBV24-1 to TRBJ2-1, with TRBD2 identical over 7 bases. Trimming at V came to 12 bases and at J to 9 bases, leaving 13 bases not matched to a gene. This CDR3 is built from 13 residues. Germline V CDR1 and CDR2: KGHDR, SFDVKD. CDR3 amino acids: CAPAPGLTTEQFF. The CDR3 nucleotides read TGTGCCCCAGCACCGGGACTAACCACTGAGCAGTTCTTC.

This clonotype was counted at least ten times. The chain joins TRBV12-3 or TRBV12-4 to TRBJ2-4; no reliable D call. V was pared by 6 bases and J by 7 bases, with 13 bases between. There are 13 residues in the CDR3. In nucleotides, the CDR3 is TGTGCCAGCAGGCCTGGGGTAGGGAACATTCAGTACTTC. This codes for CASRPGVGNIQYF.

This clonotype was seen many times. The chain combines TRBV20-1 with TRBJ1-1; TRBD1 might be the D (5 bases). CDR1 DFQATT and CDR2 SNEGSKA come from the germline V gene (reference sequence). This CDR3 comprises 12 residues. The CDR3 spells CSVGGVNTEAFF. The DNA for the CDR3 is TGCAGCGTCGGGGGGGTAAACACTGAAGCTTTCTTT.

This clonotype was recorded many times. V is TRBV6-6 and J is TRBJ1-6; D perhaps matches TRBD1 (6 bases). Germline lookup yields CDR1 MNHNY and CDR2 SVGAGI (reference sequence). V dropped 3 bases and J dropped 10 bases, with 13 bases sitting between them. CDR3 length equals 14 residues. The CDR3 is CASSYAGEESPLHF. The CDR3, as DNA: TGTGCCAGCAGTTATGCAGGGGAGGAATCACCCCTCCACTTT.

Many counts were recorded for this clonotype. This chain links TRBV7-9 with TRBJ1-1, with D hard to call. Trimming shortened V by 6 bases and J by 10 bases, and 18 bases separated the two germline ends. The CDR3 sequence is 13 residues long. Germline V gene data show CDR1 as SEHNR and CDR2 as FQNEAQ (reference sequence). CDR3 in DNA: TGTGCCAGCAGTCCCCCCAGGCGCGTACCAGCTTTCTTT. Its translation is CASSPPRRVPAFF.

This clonotype was seen only a few times. CDR3 sequence reads: CASSPTGTGGAVRAFF. In nucleotides, the CDR3 is TGTGCCAGCAGTCCCACCGGGACAGGGGGCGCCGTTCGGGCTTTCTTT. The chain employs TRBV12-3 or TRBV12-4 and TRBJ1-1; 12 bases line up with TRBD1. The CDR3 is 16 amino acids. V gave up 5 bases and J gave up 11 bases; unmatched junction bases: 15.

This clonotype was observed many times. The rearrangement joins TRBV5-4 to TRBJ2-5; 7 bases line up with TRBD1. V lost 4 bases, J lost 3 bases, and 6 bases stayed unmatched. This CDR3 region has 14 residues. Germline lookup yields CDR1 SGHNT and CDR2 YYREEE (reference sequence). The CDR3 sequence: CASSPGGQKETQYF. CDR3 sequence (DNA): TGTGCCAGCAGCCCAGGGGGACAGAAAGAGACCCAGTACTTC.

This clonotype was recorded many times. V and J are TRBV6-6 and TRBJ2-1, with D possibly TRBD1 on 6 matching bases. The CDR3 loop spans 15 amino acids. V was pared by 4 bases and J by 2 bases, with 12 bases between. The germline V gene has CDR1 MNHNY and CDR2 SVGAGI (reference sequence). The DNA for the CDR3 is TGTGCCAGCAGTTCACAGGGTGGGACCTACAATGAGCAGTTCTTC. Translating it yields CASSSQGGTYNEQFF.

This clonotype was observed at least ten times. The CDR3 region is CASSLRFGGGRAEKLFF. The CDR3 region has the DNA TGCGCCAGCAGCTTGAGGTTCGGAGGCGGCAGAGCCGAAAAACTGTTTTTT. The chain is built from TRBV5-1 and TRBJ1-4; no reliable D call. The ends were cut back, 1 base at V and 8 bases at J, with 21 bases in the middle. This CDR3 has 17 amino acids. Germline CDR1 is SGHRS and CDR2 is YFSETQ.

In this sample, this clonotype turned up many times. The chain joins TRBV20-1 to TRBJ2-3; D is unresolved. CDR1 and CDR2 from the germline V gene are DFQATT and SNEGSKA (reference sequence). There are 13 residues in the CDR3. V dropped 1 base and J dropped 0 bases, with 5 bases sitting between them. The DNA of the CDR3 is TGCAGTGCTAGAGGAGGCAGCACAGATACGCAGTATTTT. Its translation is CSARGGSTDTQYF.

This clonotype has a count of ten or more. The chain uses TRBV20-1 and TRBJ2-5, with TRBD2 as a possible D gene (7 bases). V was shortened by 8 bases and J by 2 bases, with 15 bases between the two germline ends. Germline-derived CDR1 and CDR2 are DFQATT and SNEGSKA (reference sequence). CDR3 length: 13 residues. CDR3 DNA sequence: TGCAGTCCCCTGGGGGGGGCACAAGAGACCCAGTACTTC. Amino acid sequence: CSPLGGAQETQYF.

This clonotype was detected ten times or more. This chain joins TRBV20-1 and TRBJ2-2; 8 bases agree with TRBD1. Germline CDR1 reads DFQATT; CDR2 reads SNEGSKA (reference sequence). The CDR3 is made up of 16 amino acids. V was pared by 6 bases and J by 2 bases, with 11 bases of the junction left unmatched. The CDR3 spells CSAPDRGHSNTGELFF. The CDR3, as DNA: TGCAGTGCCCCCGACAGGGGCCACTCCAACACCGGGGAGCTGTTTTTT.

This sequence joins TRBV13 and TRBJ1-1; TRBD1 agrees at 8 bases. Germline V gene sequence: CDR1 PRHDT, CDR2 FYEKMQ (reference sequence). V trimming: 5 bases; J trimming: 4 bases; junction bases outside the gene matches: 6. This CDR3 is 14 amino acids long. This chain's CDR3 is CASSKRTGSTEAFF. DNA for the CDR3: TGTGCCAGCAGCAAACGGACAGGGAGCACTGAAGCTTTCTTT.

There are a few counts of this clonotype. This sequence joins TRBV3-1 and TRBJ2-1; 8 bases are a match to TRBD2. Per the germline V gene, CDR1 is LGHDT and CDR2 is YNNKEL (reference sequence). This CDR3 is built from 17 residues. The V segment lost 1 base and the J segment 3 bases; nucleotides outside the gene matches: 8. The DNA for the CDR3 is TGTGCCAGCAGCCAAGGCGGTGTGGCGGGGGGCTACAATGAGCAGTTCTTC. Amino acids: CASSQGGVAGGYNEQFF.

This clonotype came up many times. The chain couples TRBV11-2 to TRBJ2-6, with 7 nucleotides matching TRBD2. Trimming cost V 5 bases and J 2 bases; bases outside gene matches: 6. Germline V gene data show CDR1 as SGHAT and CDR2 as FQNNGV. This CDR3 is built from 16 residues. CDR3 amino acids: CASSQIRGAGANVLTF. The CDR3 DNA reads TGTGCCAGCAGCCAAATACGGGGGGCTGGGGCCAACGTCCTGACTTTC.

There are many counts of this clonotype. The chain recombines TRBV5-1 with TRBJ1-2; no clear D gene. Between the trimmed V and J ends, which lost 0 bases and 4 bases, there was a span of 10 bases. The CDR3 has 14 residues. Germline loops: CDR1 SGHRS, CDR2 YFSETQ. The CDR3 DNA reads TGCGCCAGCAGCTTGGAGGCAGGCGGCTATGGCTACACCTTC. Protein product: CASSLEAGGYGYTF.